The source of this TCR beta chain is a study of regulatory T cells in long-lasting Graves disease. The CDR3 runs to 16 residues. Germline CDR1 SGHKS, CDR2 YYEKEE (reference sequence). The J segment lost 6 bases and the V segment lost 0 bases, leaving 8 bases of the junction unmatched. HTBI primers from iRepertoire and Arm-PCR of CDR3 regions yielded the TCR beta libraries. MiXCR was run by TCRdb on the multiplex PCR reads, yielding one entry per CDR3 protein. The data contain 410,000 or so distinct CDR3 sequences, 14% to 15% of them seen just once; the ten biggest clones take up 16%. Time point reported: newly diagnosed GD, antithyroid drugs for less than 3 months. Extracted PBMC RNA gave rise to the TCR library. These data also formed part of another study, on T cells in Graves' hyperthyroidism and ophthalmopathy.

The J gene is TRBJ2-3, the V gene TRBV5-5, with 9 positions matching TRBD2. The TCR comes from a woman aged 30 to 39 with Graves disease. The specimen comprised peripheral blood mononuclear cells (PBMCs), sampled at new diagnosis, from a patient treated with antithyroid drugs. CDR3 sequence reads: CASSLDGSGRPDTQYF. CDR3 DNA: TGTGCCAGCAGCTTGGACGGTAGCGGGAGACCTGATACGCAGTATTTT.